This T cell receptor beta chain was recovered during a study of blood T cell repertoires in COVID-19. Looking at the study overall: Sources were T cells, B-cell-depleted T cells, or PBMCs; the material itself was cDNA or gDNA.

Original processing notes: Reference gene primer amplification gave estimated nucleated cell counts. Method: immunoSEQ multiplex PCR; TCRdb's copy keeps in-frame clones and lacks some. V and J calls and clone size are copied from that table; D and trimming were computed from the DNA. Of approximately 110,000 clones listed, less than 75% are singletons. The CDR3 length is 13 residues. Germline values: CDR1 MNHEY, CDR2 SVGAGI. V dropped 0 bases and J dropped 7 bases, with 6 bases sitting between them. The TCR was taken from a human donor with acute or convalescent COVID-19. The donor label of this sample is uncertain. The sample consisted of peripheral blood. The chain couples TRBV6-5 to TRBJ2-2, with D unresolved. In DNA form, the CDR3 reads TGTGCCAGCAGTTACTCCGTCAGCGGGGAGCTGTTTTTT. It specifies CASSYSVSGELFF.